What follows are 29 T cell receptor beta chains derived from one specimen sequenced in a study of STAT5B mutations in CD4+ large granular lymphocyte leukemia. TCRdb keeps only in-frame clones here, not all; method: immunoSEQ multiplex PCR. Among roughly 36,000 clones, about 87% were seen once, and the ten largest hold 0.75% to 1%. Sequences were obtained from CD4+ T cells from blood buffy coats. The receptors were sampled from a human donor in good health.

The CDR3 here is CASALAGARYEQFF. DNA of the CDR3: TGTGCCAGCGCCTTAGCGGGGGCTCGTTATGAGCAGTTCTTC. The V and J genes are TRBV19 and TRBJ2-1; 9 bases agree with TRBD2. V was clipped by 9 bases and J by 8 bases; unmatched bases: 11. CDR3 length equals 14 residues. Germline V gene data show CDR1 as LNHDA and CDR2 as SQIVND (reference sequence).

The chain combines TRBV27 with TRBJ1-2; the D is unclear. This CDR3 region has 14 residues. The V gene lost 6 bases and the J gene lost 8 bases, with 19 bases spanning the gap. CDR1 and CDR2 from the germline V gene are MNHEY and SMNVEV (reference sequence). CDR3 protein: CASSPGRSRMGYTF. Here the CDR3 DNA reads TGTGCCAGCAGCCCTGGGAGGAGTCGGATGGGCTACACCTTC.

This chain links TRBV10-3 with TRBJ1-3; D ambiguous. Trimming shortened V by 0 bases and J by 5 bases, and 2 bases separated the two germline ends. From germline, CDR1 is ENHRY and CDR2 SYGVKD. The CDR3 loop spans 12 amino acids. As DNA, the CDR3 is TGTGCCATCAGTGAGTCGAGAAACACCATATATTTT. Residues: CAISESRNTIYF.

This chain connects TRBV10-3 to TRBJ2-3; 7 bases align to TRBD2. J gave up 6 bases and V 0 bases, and 15 bases lay outside the gene matches. Germline CDR1 ENHRY, CDR2 SYGVKD. The CDR3 length is 18 residues. The CDR3 DNA reads TGTGCCATCAGTGAGTCGACTCAAGCGGGGTATAGAATGGATACGCAGTATTTT. Translating gives CAISESTQAGYRMDTQYF.

This chain connects TRBV9 to TRBJ1-2; D is uncertain. The germline V gene has CDR1 SGDLS and CDR2 YYNGEE. Between the trimmed V and J ends, which lost 0 bases and 0 bases, there was a span of 9 bases. The CDR3 is made up of 15 amino acids. CDR3 nucleotides: TGTGCCAGCAGCGTAGCGGTTGAGGCTAACTATGGCTACACCTTC. This translates into CASSVAVEANYGYTF.

The rearrangement links TRBV2 to TRBJ1-4; the D gene is possibly TRBD1 (5 bases). This CDR3 is 17 amino acids long. From germline, CDR1 is SNHLY and CDR2 FYNNEI. The germline V and J ends were trimmed by 7 bases and 3 bases, with 21 bases remaining between them. The CDR3 is CASNKGVGGPSNEKLFF. As DNA, the CDR3 is TGTGCCAGCAATAAAGGGGTCGGGGGACCTTCTAATGAAAAACTGTTTTTT.

This sequence joins TRBV18 and TRBJ2-3; a possible D gene is TRBD1 (6 bases). Trimming removed 3 bases from V and 2 bases from J, with 12 bases in between. In germline, CDR1 is KGHSH, CDR2 LQKENI. This CDR3 region has 15 residues. The CDR3 DNA reads TGTGCCAGCTCACCGGGGGCGGGCATCACAGATACGCAGTATTTT. Translating gives CASSPGAGITDTQYF.

The gene calls are TRBV7-2 and TRBJ2-5; perhaps D is TRBD1 or TRBD2 (5 bases each). The CDR3 is 13 amino acids. Germline V gene data show CDR1 as SGHTA and CDR2 as FQGNSA. V was shortened by 5 bases and J by 3 bases, with 10 bases between the two germline ends. CDR3 coding DNA: TGTGCCAGCAGCAGGGACCGCGAAGAGACCCAGTACTTC. It translates to CASSRDREETQYF.

This clone was counted once. The chain joins TRBV27 to TRBJ2-5; 8 nucleotides match TRBD1. Germline CDR1 MNHEY, CDR2 SMNVEV (reference sequence). The V segment lost 1 base and the J segment 11 bases; nucleotides outside the gene matches: 9. This CDR3 is built from 14 residues. CDR3 bases: TGTGCCAGCAGTTTATTCCCTGGACAGGGAGAGCAGTACTTC. The encoded protein is CASSLFPGQGEQYF.

V gene TRBV27 combines with J gene TRBJ2-7; 8 bases are shared with TRBD2. The CDR3 extends over 16 amino acids. V was clipped by 5 bases and J by 3 bases; unmatched bases: 12. Germline V gene lookup returns CDR1 MNHEY and CDR2 SMNVEV (reference sequence). CDR3 nucleotides: TGTGCCAGCAGTCCACCTCAAGCGGGAGAGGTCTACGAGCAGTACTTC. As protein: CASSPPQAGEVYEQYF.

The chain couples TRBV5-4 to TRBJ2-7; 14 nucleotides line up with TRBD2. The CDR3 is 15 residues long. Unmatched junction bases numbered 3, after V lost 3 bases and J lost 4 bases. Germline values: CDR1 SGHNT, CDR2 YYREEE (reference sequence). In DNA, the CDR3 is TGTGCCAGCAGCTCAGGGACTAGCGGGAGATACGAGCAGTACTTC. This codes for CASSSGTSGRYEQYF. The entire variable domain, with the rest obtained from reference TRBV5-4 and TRBJ2-7, is as follows: ETGVTQSPTHLIKTRGQQVTLRCSSQSGHNTVSWYQQALGQGPQFIFQYYREEENGRGNFPPRFSGLQFPNYSSELNVNALELDDSALYLCASSSGTSGRYEQYFGPGTRLTVT.

The rearrangement links TRBV11-3 to TRBJ2-4; the D gene could be TRBD1 or TRBD2 (5 bases each). The V and J ends lost 3 bases and 6 bases respectively, with 12 bases between them. Germline-derived CDR1 and CDR2 are SGHNT and YENEEA. The CDR3 is 14 amino acids. The CDR3 region has the DNA TGTGCCAGCAGCTTGGCCCCAGGGAGAAACATTCAGTACTTC. Translating it yields CASSLAPGRNIQYF.

This rearrangement joins TRBV5-6 to TRBJ1-5, with D tentatively TRBD1 (6 bases). The V gene lost 6 bases and the J gene lost 5 bases, with 18 bases spanning the gap. CDR3 length: 15 residues. Germline CDR1 and CDR2: SGHDT and YYEEEE. Written as DNA, the CDR3 is TGTGCCAGCAAATCTTGGGGGGCGCAAGATCAGCCCCAGCATTTT. This gives the protein CASKSWGAQDQPQHF.

The CDR3 region has the DNA TGTGCCAGCAGTTACTCCCTGAACACTGAAGCTTTCTTT. Translation: CASSYSLNTEAFF. The rearrangement uses TRBV6-5 and TRBJ1-1; no clear D gene. The CDR3 loop spans 13 amino acids. CDR1 MNHEY and CDR2 SVGAGI come from the germline V gene. The V and J ends lost 0 bases and 0 bases respectively, with 2 bases between them.

The rearrangement links TRBV29-1 to TRBJ2-7; no definite D call. V lost 4 bases to trimming and J lost 0 bases, with 4 bases between them. Germline V gives CDR1 SQVTM, CDR2 ANQGSEA. There are 11 residues in the CDR3. The CDR3 coding sequence is TGCAGCGTTGGACACTCCTACGAGCAGTACTTC. Amino acid sequence: CSVGHSYEQYF.

The chain couples TRBV11-3 to TRBJ1-2, with D unresolved. Germline V gives CDR1 SGHNT, CDR2 YENEEA. V was trimmed by 5 bases and J by 8 bases, leaving 15 bases between them. This CDR3 has 13 amino acids. CDR3: CASSPLWAEGYTF. CDR3 DNA: TGTGCCAGCAGCCCCCTTTGGGCGGAGGGCTACACCTTC. The full variable domain, rest sourced from reference TRBV11-3 and TRBJ1-2, is EAGVVQSPRYKIIEKKQPVAFWCNPISGHNTLYWYLQNLGQGPELLIRYENEEAVDDSQLPKDRFSAERLKGVDSTLKIQPAELGDSAVYLCASSPLWAEGYTFGSGTRLTVV.

This chain connects TRBV4-1 to TRBJ1-2, with no clear D. Germline CDR1 is MGHRA and CDR2 is YSYEKL. The CDR3 covers 14 residues. The V gene lost 3 bases and the J gene lost 7 bases, with 15 bases spanning the gap. CDR3 protein: CASSQSTGSSGYTF. The CDR3 DNA reads TGCGCCAGCAGCCAGTCCACCGGGTCATCTGGCTACACCTTC.

J is TRBJ1-4 and V is TRBV10-2, with no clear D. The CDR3 is made up of 16 amino acids. Germline CDR1 is WSHSY and CDR2 is SAAADI. Trimming removed 1 base at V and 4 bases at J, with 13 bases between. CDR3 protein: CASSEFKNGVNEKLFF. DNA for the CDR3: TGCGCCAGCAGTGAGTTCAAGAATGGAGTTAATGAAAAACTGTTTTTT.

CDR3 protein: CASSPSGATNEKLFF. CDR3 nucleotide sequence: TGTGCCAGCAGCCCATCGGGGGCAACTAATGAAAAACTGTTTTTT. The chain links TRBV9 to TRBJ1-4, with a possible D match to TRBD1 (5 bases). From germline, CDR1 is SGDLS and CDR2 YYNGEE. The V and J ends lost 4 bases and 0 bases respectively, with 10 bases between them. The CDR3 consists of 15 residues. The full variable domain, in which reference TRBV9 and TRBJ1-4 provide the parts outside the CDR3, is DSGVTQTPKHLITATGQRVTLRCSPRSGDLSVYWYQQSLDQGLQFLIQYYNGEERAKGNILERFSAQQFPDLHSELNLSSLELGDSALYFCASSPSGATNEKLFFGSGTQLSVL.

This chain connects TRBV9 to TRBJ2-6; D may be TRBD2 (5 bases). CDR3 length equals 16 residues. The germline V and J ends were trimmed by 4 bases and 4 bases, with 15 bases remaining between them. Germline-derived CDR1 and CDR2 are SGDLS and YYNGEE. CDR3 sequence (DNA): TGTGCCAGCAGCCCCCACCTGGGGAGCGGGGCCAACGTCCTGACTTTC. It is translated as CASSPHLGSGANVLTF.

The chain joins TRBV11-3 to TRBJ1-2, with 8 bases aligning to TRBD1. The CDR3 covers 14 residues. Germline assignment: CDR1 SGHNT and CDR2 YENEEA. V was pared by 3 bases and J by 5 bases, with 5 bases of the junction left unmatched. The CDR3 region is CASSFRQGRYGYTF. The CDR3 DNA sequence: TGTGCCAGCAGCTTCCGACAGGGGAGGTATGGCTACACCTTC.

The chain employs TRBV11-3 and TRBJ1-1; 12 nucleotides match TRBD1. In germline, CDR1 is SGHNT, CDR2 YENEEA. V gave up 5 bases and J gave up 8 bases; unmatched junction bases: 9. This CDR3 is 15 amino acids long. The chain's CDR3 is CASSLSGTGGREAFF. CDR3 DNA sequence: TGTGCCAGCAGCCTCTCCGGGACAGGGGGCAGGGAAGCTTTCTTT.

V usage is TRBV30 and J usage is TRBJ1-4, with 8 bases identical to TRBD1. Trimming cost V 5 bases and J 6 bases; bases outside gene matches: 11. Germline CDR1 and CDR2: GTSNPN and SVGIG (reference sequence). The CDR3 length is 15 residues. The CDR3 reads CAWDRGSYEDEKLFF. CDR3 DNA sequence: TGTGCCTGGGACAGGGGCAGTTATGAGGATGAAAAACTGTTTTTT.

This rearrangement joins TRBV6-5 to TRBJ1-2, with D hard to call. The CDR3 has 15 amino acids. V gave up 0 bases and J gave up 8 bases, with 16 bases separating them. Looked up from germline, CDR1 is MNHEY and CDR2 is SVGAGI. The CDR3 protein is CASSYSADGPEGYTF. The CDR3, as DNA: TGTGCCAGCAGTTACTCGGCGGACGGCCCGGAAGGCTACACCTTC.

The chain recombines TRBV2 with TRBJ2-2, with D perhaps matching TRBD2 (7 bases). V shed 7 bases and J shed 5 bases, with 17 bases lying between them. Germline V gene sequence: CDR1 SNHLY, CDR2 FYNNEI. The CDR3 has 15 amino acids. CDR3 coding DNA: TGTGCCAGCATGGGGGCGGGGGCCGATACCGGGGAGCTGTTTTTT. Residues: CASMGAGADTGELFF.

This chain connects TRBV11-3 to TRBJ2-3; the D call may be TRBD1 or TRBD2 (5 bases each). The germline gives CDR1 SGHNT, CDR2 YENEEA. The germline V and J ends were trimmed by 5 bases and 3 bases, with 18 bases remaining between them. There are 16 residues in the CDR3. Here the CDR3 reads CASSPGTSLTTDTQYF. The CDR3 coding sequence is TGTGCCAGCAGCCCCGGGACCTCCCTCACGACAGATACGCAGTATTTT.

V gene TRBV30 combines with J gene TRBJ1-5, with D possibly matching TRBD1 (5 bases). The CDR3 has 15 amino acids. Germline values: CDR1 GTSNPN, CDR2 SVGIG (reference sequence). Trimming left V 5 bases short and J 1 base short, with 15 bases between. In DNA form, the CDR3 reads TGTGCCTGGTCTTGGGGGGTGGGCAGCAATCAGCCCCAGCATTTT. Translating it yields CAWSWGVGSNQPQHF.

The chain is built from TRBV6-5 and TRBJ1-3; D unclear. Germline assignment: CDR1 MNHEY and CDR2 SVGAGI. The CDR3 is 16 residues long. Trimming cost V 1 base and J 0 bases, with 10 bases left between them. CDR3 residues: CASSYFAPSSGNTIYF. The CDR3 DNA is TGTGCCAGCAGTTACTTTGCCCCGAGCTCTGGAAACACCATATATTTT.

The chain uses TRBV10-1 and TRBJ1-1, with D maybe TRBD1 (5 bases). Germline CDR1 and CDR2: WNHNN and SYGVQD (reference sequence). Trimming removed 0 bases at V and 0 bases at J, with 8 bases between. The CDR3 runs 15 residues. The CDR3 spells CASSESQGVNTEAFF. The CDR3 DNA is TGCGCCAGCAGTGAGTCCCAGGGCGTGAACACTGAAGCTTTCTTT.